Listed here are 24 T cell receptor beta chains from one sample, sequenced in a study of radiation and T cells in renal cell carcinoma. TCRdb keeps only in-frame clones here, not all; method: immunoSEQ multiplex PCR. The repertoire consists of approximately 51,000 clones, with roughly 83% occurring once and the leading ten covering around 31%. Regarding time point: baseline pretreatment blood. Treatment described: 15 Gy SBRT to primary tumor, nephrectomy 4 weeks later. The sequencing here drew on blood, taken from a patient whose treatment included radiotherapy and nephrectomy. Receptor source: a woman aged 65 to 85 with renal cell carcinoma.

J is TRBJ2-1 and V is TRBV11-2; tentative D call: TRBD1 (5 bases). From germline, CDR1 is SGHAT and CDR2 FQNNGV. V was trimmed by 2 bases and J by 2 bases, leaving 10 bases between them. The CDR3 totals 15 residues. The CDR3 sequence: CASSLKPDTYNEQFF. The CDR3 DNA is TGTGCCAGCAGCTTAAAACCGGACACCTACAATGAGCAGTTCTTC.

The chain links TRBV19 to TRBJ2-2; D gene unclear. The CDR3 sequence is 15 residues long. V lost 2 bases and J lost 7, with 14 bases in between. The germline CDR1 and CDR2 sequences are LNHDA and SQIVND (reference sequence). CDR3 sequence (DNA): TGTGCCAGTAGTATATCGGCAACTACGGGCGGGGAGCTGTTTTTT. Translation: CASSISATTGGELFF.

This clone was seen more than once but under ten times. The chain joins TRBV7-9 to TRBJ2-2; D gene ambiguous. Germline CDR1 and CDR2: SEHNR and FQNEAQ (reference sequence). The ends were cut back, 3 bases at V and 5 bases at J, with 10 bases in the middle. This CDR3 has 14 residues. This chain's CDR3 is CASSFMGGTGELFF. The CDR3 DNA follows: TGTGCCAGCAGCTTCATGGGTGGGACCGGGGAGCTGTTTTTT.

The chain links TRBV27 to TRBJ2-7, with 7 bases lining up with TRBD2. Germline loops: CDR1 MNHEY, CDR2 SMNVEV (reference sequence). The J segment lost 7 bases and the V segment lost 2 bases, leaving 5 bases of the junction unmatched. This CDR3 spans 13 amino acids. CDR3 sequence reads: CASSLMGGGEQYF. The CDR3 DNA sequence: TGTGCCAGCAGTTTAATGGGGGGGGGTGAGCAGTACTTC.

The CDR3 here is CASSPSSGGDRIEQFF. The CDR3 coding sequence is TGTGCCAGCAGCCCTTCTAGCGGGGGGGACCGCATTGAGCAGTTCTTC. The chain joins TRBV7-9 to TRBJ2-1; 12 positions agree with TRBD2. The CDR3 sequence is 16 residues long. CDR1 is SEHNR and CDR2 is FQNEAQ in the germline V gene (reference sequence). V lost 5 bases and J lost 9; bases outside the gene matches: 11.

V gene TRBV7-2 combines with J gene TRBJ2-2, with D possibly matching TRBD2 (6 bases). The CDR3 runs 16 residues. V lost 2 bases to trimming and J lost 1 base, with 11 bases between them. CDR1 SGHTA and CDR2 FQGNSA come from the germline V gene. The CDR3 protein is CASSLRRTKNTGELFF. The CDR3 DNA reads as TGTGCCAGCAGCTTAAGGAGGACTAAGAACACCGGGGAGCTGTTTTTT.

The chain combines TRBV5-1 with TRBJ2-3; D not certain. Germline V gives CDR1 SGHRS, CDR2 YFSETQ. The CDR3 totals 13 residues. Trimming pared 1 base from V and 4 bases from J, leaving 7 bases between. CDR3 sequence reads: CASSLRAADTQYF. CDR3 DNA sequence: TGCGCCAGCAGCTTGAGGGCCGCAGATACGCAGTATTTT.

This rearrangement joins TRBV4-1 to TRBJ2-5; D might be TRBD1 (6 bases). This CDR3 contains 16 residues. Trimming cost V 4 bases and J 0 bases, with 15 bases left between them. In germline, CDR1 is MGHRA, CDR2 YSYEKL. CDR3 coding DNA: TGCGCCAGCAGCCCATTTGACAGGAAACACCAAGAGACCCAGTACTTC. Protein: CASSPFDRKHQETQYF.

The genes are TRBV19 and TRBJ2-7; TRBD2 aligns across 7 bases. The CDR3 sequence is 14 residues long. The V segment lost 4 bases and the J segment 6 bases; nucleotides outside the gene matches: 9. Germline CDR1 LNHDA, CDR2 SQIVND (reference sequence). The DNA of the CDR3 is TGTGCCAGTAGTACCGGACTAGACCGGGGCGAGCAGTACTTC. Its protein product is CASSTGLDRGEQYF.

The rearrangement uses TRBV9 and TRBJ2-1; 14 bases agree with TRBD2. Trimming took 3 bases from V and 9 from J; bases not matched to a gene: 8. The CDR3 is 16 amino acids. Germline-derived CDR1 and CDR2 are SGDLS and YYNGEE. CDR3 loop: CASSEGLAGVSGEQFF. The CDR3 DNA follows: TGTGCCAGCAGCGAGGGACTAGCGGGAGTATCTGGTGAGCAGTTCTTC.

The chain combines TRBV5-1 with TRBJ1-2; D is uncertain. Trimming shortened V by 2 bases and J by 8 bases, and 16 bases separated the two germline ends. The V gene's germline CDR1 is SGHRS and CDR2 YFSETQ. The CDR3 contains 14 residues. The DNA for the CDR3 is TGCGCCAGCAGCTTTTTGAAGCGCTCTGACGGCTACACCTTC. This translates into CASSFLKRSDGYTF.

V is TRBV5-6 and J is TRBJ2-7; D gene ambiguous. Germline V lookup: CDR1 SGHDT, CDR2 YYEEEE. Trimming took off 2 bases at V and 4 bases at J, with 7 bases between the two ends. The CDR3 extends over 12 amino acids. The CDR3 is CASSFNLYEQYF. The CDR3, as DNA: TGTGCCAGCAGCTTTAATCTGTACGAGCAGTACTTC.

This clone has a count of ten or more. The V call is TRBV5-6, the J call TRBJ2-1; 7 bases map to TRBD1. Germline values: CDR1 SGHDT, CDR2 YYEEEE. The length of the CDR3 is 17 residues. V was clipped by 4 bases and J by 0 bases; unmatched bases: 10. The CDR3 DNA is TGTGCCAGCAGCAACGACAGGGATGAAAGCTCCTACAATGAGCAGTTCTTC. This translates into CASSNDRDESSYNEQFF.

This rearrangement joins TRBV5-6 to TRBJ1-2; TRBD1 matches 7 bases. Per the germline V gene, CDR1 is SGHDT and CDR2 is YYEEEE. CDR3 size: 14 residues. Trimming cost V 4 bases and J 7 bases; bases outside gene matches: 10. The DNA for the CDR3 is TGTGCCAGCAGCCAAGGACAGGCGCGATTTGGCTACACCTTC. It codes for CASSQGQARFGYTF. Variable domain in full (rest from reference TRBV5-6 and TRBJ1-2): DAGVTQSPTHLIKTRGQQVTLRCSPKSGHDTVSWYQQALGQGPQFIFQYYEEEERQRGNFPDRFSGHQFPNYSSELNVNALLLGDSALYLCASSQGQARFGYTFGSGTRLTVV.

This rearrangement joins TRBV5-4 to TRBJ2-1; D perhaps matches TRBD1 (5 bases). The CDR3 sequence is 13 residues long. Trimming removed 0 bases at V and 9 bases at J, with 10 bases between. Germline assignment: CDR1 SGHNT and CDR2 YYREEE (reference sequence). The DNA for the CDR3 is TGTGCCAGCAGCTTGGACAGGATGGGTGAGCAGTTCTTC. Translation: CASSLDRMGEQFF.

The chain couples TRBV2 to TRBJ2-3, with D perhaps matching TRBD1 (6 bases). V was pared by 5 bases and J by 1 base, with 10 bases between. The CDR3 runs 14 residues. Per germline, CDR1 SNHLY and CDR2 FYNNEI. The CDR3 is CASSLNRGTDTQYF. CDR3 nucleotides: TGTGCCAGCAGTTTAAACAGGGGCACAGATACGCAGTATTTT.

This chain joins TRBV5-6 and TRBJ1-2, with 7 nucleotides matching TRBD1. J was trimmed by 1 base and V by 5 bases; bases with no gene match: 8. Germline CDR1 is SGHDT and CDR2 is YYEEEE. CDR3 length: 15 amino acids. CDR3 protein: CASRKQGRHNYGYTF. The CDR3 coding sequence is TGTGCCAGCAGGAAACAGGGGCGGCATAACTATGGCTACACCTTC.

The CDR3 DNA reads as TGCGCCAGCACCACCCTTGCCGACTCGCGTGCGTTCTTC. Amino acids: CASTTLADSRAFF. The genes are TRBV10-2 and TRBJ2-1; D is uncertain. Germline V gives CDR1 WSHSY, CDR2 SAAADI. CDR3 size: 13 residues. V dropped 7 bases and J dropped 15 bases, with 22 bases sitting between them.

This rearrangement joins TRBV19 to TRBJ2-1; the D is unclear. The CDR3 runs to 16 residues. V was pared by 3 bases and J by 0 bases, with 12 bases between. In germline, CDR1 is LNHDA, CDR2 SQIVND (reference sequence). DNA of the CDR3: TGTGCCAGTAGTATGGTAGGGTCCAGCTCCTACAATGAGCAGTTCTTC. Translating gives CASSMVGSSSYNEQFF.

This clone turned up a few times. CDR3 loop: CAIITSGNTIYF. DNA of the CDR3: TGTGCCATCATAACCTCTGGAAACACCATATATTTT. The chain couples TRBV10-3 to TRBJ1-3; the D is unclear. The germline V gene encodes CDR1 ENHRY and CDR2 SYGVKD. The CDR3 covers 12 residues. The V gene lost 7 bases and the J gene lost 0 bases, with 4 bases spanning the gap.

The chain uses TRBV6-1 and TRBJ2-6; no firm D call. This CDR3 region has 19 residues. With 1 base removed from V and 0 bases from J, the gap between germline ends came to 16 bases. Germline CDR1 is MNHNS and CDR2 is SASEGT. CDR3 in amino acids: CASSEVHSNTLSGANVLTF. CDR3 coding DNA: TGTGCCAGCAGTGAAGTCCACTCTAACACCCTCTCTGGGGCCAACGTCCTGACTTTC.

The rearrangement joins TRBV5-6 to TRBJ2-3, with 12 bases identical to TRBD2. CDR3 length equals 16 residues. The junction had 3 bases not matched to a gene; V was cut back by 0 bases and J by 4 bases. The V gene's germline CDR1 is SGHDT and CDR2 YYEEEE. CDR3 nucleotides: TGTGCCAGCAGCTTGGATTCTAGCGGGGGGGCAGATACGCAGTATTTT. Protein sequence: CASSLDSSGGADTQYF.

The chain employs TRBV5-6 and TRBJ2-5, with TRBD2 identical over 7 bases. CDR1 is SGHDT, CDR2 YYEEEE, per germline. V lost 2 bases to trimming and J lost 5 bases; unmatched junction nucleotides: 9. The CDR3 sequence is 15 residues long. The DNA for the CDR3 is TGTGCCAGCAGCTTCCCCTCGGGAGGCGGGGAGACCCAGTACTTC. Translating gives CASSFPSGGGETQYF.

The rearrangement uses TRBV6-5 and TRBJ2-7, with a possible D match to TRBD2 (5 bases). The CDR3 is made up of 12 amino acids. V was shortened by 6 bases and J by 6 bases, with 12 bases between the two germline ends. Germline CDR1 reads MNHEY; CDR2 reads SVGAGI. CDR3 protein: CASRPREGEQYF. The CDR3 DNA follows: TGTGCCAGCAGACCCCGGGAAGGCGAGCAGTACTTC.